This TCR beta chain was sequenced for a study of OX40 agonist ivuxolimab in advanced cancers. For the study at large: The study enrolled dose-escalation patients with hepatocellular carcinoma, melanoma, renal cell or head and neck cancer. Overall study findings and caveats: Doses of 0.1 to 3.0 mg/kg were accompanied by clonal expansion of CD4+ and CD8+ blood T cells by week 6.

Peripheral blood came from all dose cohorts at three timepoints. The assay was immunoSEQ multiplex PCR, and TCRdb's table has in-frame clones only and misses some. This table holds over 55,000 clones, roughly 80% found once. On this clone itself: Its specificity is not known. Other DNA sequences in this sample translate to the same CDR3.

Germline V lookup: CDR1 LNHDA, CDR2 SQIVND (reference sequence). The CDR3 has 13 residues. The V gene lost 3 bases and the J gene lost 1 base, with 6 bases spanning the gap. V is TRBV19 and J is TRBJ1-1; the D is unclear. The origin of this receptor is an adult with an advanced solid tumor such as melanoma, head and neck, liver or kidney cancer. The specimen was CD4+ or CD8+ T cells sorted from blood, collected in a trial of the OX40 agonist ivuxolimab. The CDR3, as DNA: TGTGCCAGTAGTATCTGGGGGAACACTGAAGCTTTCTTT. As protein: CASSIWGNTEAFF.